This T cell receptor (beta chain) was sequenced in a study of T cell changes during pregnancy in multiple sclerosis. The table came from immunoSEQ multiplex PCR; TCRdb's copy has only in-frame clones and leaves some out. The table lists tens of thousands of clones, around 87% of them singletons. Germline trimming cut 3 bases from V and 1 base from J; bases unmatched to any gene: 2. Per germline, CDR1 SGHDT and CDR2 YYEEEE. This CDR3 region has 14 residues. The sequencing sample was made of peripheral blood from another person, used as feeder cells. This sequence was found in a human donor whose cells served as feeder cells for cultures in a pregnancy study. This sequence joins TRBV5-6 and TRBJ1-2; 8 bases line up with TRBD1. The CDR3 DNA reads as TGTGCCAGCAGCTGGACAGGGAATAACTATGGCTACACCTTC. Protein: CASSWTGNNYGYTF.